This TCR beta chain was observed in a study of blood T cell repertoires in COVID-19. Whole-study context: Acute-phase and convalescent COVID-19 samples originated in the United States, Italy and Spain. T cells, B-cell-depleted T cells, or PBMCs supplied cDNA or gDNA.

Germline V gives CDR1 MNHEY, CDR2 SMNVEV (reference sequence). The V segment lost 4 bases and the J segment 5 bases; nucleotides outside the gene matches: 10. CDR3 size: 15 residues. Authors' processing steps: Reference gene primer amplification gave estimated nucleated cell counts. The assay was immunoSEQ multiplex PCR, and TCRdb's table has in-frame clones only and misses some. The DNA was the basis for D and trimming; V, J and clone size are from that table. The sample consists of over 150,000 clones, 77% of them appearing once. J is TRBJ2-7 and V is TRBV27, with 8 bases matching TRBD1. This receptor was taken from a man aged 65 to 85 with acute or convalescent COVID-19. Sequencing was done on a sample of peripheral blood. This CDR3 reads CASSSAGRGLNEQYF. In nucleotides, the CDR3 is TGTGCCAGCAGTTCGGCGGGCAGGGGGCTGAACGAGCAGTACTTC.